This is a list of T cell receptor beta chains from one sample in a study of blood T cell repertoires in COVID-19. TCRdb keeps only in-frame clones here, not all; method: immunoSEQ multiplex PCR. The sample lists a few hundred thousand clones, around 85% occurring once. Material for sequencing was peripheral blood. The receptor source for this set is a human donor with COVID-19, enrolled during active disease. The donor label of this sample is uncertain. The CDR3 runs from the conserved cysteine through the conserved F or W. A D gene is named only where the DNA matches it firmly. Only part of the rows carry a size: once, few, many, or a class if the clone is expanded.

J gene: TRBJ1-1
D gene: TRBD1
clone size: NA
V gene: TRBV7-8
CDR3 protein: CASSLEHRGTWEAFF
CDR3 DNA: TGTGCCAGCAGCTTAGAGCACAGGGGGACGTGGGAAGCTTTCTTT

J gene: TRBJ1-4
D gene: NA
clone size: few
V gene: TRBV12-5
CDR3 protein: CASGPSTENEKLFF
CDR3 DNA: TGTGCTAGCGGGCCCTCGACAGAAAATGAAAAACTGTTTTTT

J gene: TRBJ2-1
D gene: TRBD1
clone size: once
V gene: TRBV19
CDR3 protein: CASKAQGDNEQFF
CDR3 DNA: TGTGCCAGTAAAGCACAGGGGGACAATGAGCAGTTCTTC

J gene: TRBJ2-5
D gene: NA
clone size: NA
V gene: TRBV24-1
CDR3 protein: CATSEVGAGETQYF
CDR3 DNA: TGTGCCACCAGTGAAGTAGGGGCTGGGGAGACCCAGTACTTC

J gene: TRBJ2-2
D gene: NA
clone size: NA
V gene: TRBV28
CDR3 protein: CASSPQISTGELFF
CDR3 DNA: TGTGCCAGCAGTCCACAAATTTCTACCGGGGAGCTGTTTTTT

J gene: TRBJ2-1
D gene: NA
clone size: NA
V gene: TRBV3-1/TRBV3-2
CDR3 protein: CASSQAHLGDEQFF
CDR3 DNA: TGTGCCAGCAGCCAAGCCCATCTAGGGGATGAGCAGTTCTTC

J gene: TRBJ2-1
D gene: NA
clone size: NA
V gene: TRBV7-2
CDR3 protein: CASSFNIYNEQFF
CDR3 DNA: TGTGCCAGCAGCTTCAACATCTACAATGAGCAGTTCTTC

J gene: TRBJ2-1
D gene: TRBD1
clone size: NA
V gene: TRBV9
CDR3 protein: CASSVGGTGVNEQFF
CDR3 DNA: TGTGCCAGCAGCGTAGGAGGGACAGGGGTGAATGAGCAGTTCTTC

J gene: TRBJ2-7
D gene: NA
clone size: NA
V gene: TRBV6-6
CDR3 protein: CASSPPDGGYEQYF
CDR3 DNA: TGTGCCAGCAGCCCTCCCGACGGGGGCTACGAGCAGTACTTC

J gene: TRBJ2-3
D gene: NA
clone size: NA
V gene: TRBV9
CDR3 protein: CASSQKGTSTDTQYF
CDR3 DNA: TGTGCCAGCAGCCAAAAGGGGACTAGCACAGATACGCAGTATTTT

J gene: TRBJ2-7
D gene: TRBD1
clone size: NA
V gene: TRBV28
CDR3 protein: CASRSTGKGYEQYF
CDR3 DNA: TGTGCCAGCAGATCGACAGGGAAGGGCTACGAGCAGTACTTC

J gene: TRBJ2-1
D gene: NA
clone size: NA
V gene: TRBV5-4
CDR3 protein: CASSLQRLNNEQFF
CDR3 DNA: TGTGCCAGCAGCTTACAGCGGTTAAACAATGAGCAGTTCTTC

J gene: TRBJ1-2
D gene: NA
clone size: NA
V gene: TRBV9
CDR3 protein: CASSAPPVGAHGYTF
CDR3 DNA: TGTGCCAGCAGCGCCCCCCCCGTAGGGGCACATGGCTACACCTTC

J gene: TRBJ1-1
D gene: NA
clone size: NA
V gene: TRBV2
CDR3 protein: CASIRGLANTEAFF
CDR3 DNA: TGTGCCAGCATCCGGGGACTGGCAAACACTGAAGCTTTCTTT

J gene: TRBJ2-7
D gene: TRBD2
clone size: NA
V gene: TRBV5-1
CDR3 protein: CASSLEGSGGDEQYF
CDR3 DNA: TGCGCCAGCAGCTTAGAGGGATCCGGGGGGGACGAGCAGTACTTC

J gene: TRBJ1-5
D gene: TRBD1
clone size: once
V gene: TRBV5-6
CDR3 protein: CASSAGTGWSNQPQHF
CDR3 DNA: TGTGCCAGCAGCGCTGGGACAGGGTGGAGCAATCAGCCCCAGCATTTT

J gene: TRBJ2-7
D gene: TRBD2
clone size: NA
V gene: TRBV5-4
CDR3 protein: CASSFASGAYEQYF
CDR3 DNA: TGTGCCAGCAGCTTCGCTAGCGGCGCCTACGAGCAGTACTTC

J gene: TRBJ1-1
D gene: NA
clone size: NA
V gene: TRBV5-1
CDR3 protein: CASRQDTRGNTEAFF
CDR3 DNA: TGCGCCAGCAGACAAGACACCAGGGGGAACACTGAAGCTTTCTTT

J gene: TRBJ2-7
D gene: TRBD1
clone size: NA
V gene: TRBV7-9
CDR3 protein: CASSLLPGQGRNSEQYF
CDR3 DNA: TGTGCCAGCAGCTTATTACCCGGACAGGGAAGGAATTCCGAGCAGTACTTC

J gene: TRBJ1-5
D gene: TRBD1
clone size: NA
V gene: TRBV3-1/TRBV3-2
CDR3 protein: CASSYRDREVNQPQHF
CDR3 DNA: TGTGCCAGCAGCTACCGGGACAGGGAAGTGAATCAGCCCCAGCATTTT

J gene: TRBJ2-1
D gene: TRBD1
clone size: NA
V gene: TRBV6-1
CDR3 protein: CASSEAYRGEDEQFF
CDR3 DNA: TGTGCCAGCAGTGAAGCATACAGGGGAGAGGATGAGCAGTTCTTC

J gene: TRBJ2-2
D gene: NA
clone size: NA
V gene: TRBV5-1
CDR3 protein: CASSPLQPNTGELFF
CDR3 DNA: TGCGCCAGCAGCCCTTTACAGCCGAACACCGGGGAGCTGTTTTTT

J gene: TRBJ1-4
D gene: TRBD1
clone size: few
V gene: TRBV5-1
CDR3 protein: CASSLTGQGNEKLFF
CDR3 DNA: TGCGCCAGCAGCTTGACAGGACAGGGGAATGAAAAACTGTTTTTT

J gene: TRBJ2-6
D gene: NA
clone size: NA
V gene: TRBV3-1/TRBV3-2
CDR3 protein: CASSQDIAGANVLTF
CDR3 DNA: TGTGCCAGCAGCCAAGATATTGCGGGGGCCAACGTCCTGACTTTC

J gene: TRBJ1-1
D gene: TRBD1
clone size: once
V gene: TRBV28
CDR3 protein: CASTRSGGTEAFF
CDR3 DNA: TGTGCCAGCACACGTTCAGGGGGCACTGAAGCTTTCTTT

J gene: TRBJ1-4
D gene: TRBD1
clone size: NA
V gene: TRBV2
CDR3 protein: CASRDGQGVTNEKLFF
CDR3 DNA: TGTGCCAGCAGGGACGGACAGGGTGTCACTAATGAAAAACTGTTTTTT

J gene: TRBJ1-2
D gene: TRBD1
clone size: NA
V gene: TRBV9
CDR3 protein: CASSERQGAVDGYTF
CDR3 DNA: TGTGCCAGCAGCGAACGTCAGGGGGCAGTGGATGGCTACACCTTC

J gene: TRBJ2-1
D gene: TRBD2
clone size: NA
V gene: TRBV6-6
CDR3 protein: CASSPGGGASGRPAGYNEQFF
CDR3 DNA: TGTGCCAGCAGCCCCGGTGGGGGGGCTAGCGGGAGGCCAGCGGGATACAATGAGCAGTTCTTC

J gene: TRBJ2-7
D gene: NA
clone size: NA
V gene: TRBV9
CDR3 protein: CASSVATLGRGNYEQYF
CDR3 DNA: TGTGCCAGCAGCGTAGCTACCCTTGGCAGGGGTAACTACGAGCAGTACTTC

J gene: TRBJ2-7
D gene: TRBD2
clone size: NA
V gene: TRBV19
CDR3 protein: CASSPGLAGGRHEQYF
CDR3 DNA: TGTGCCAGTAGTCCCGGACTAGCGGGAGGGCGGCACGAGCAGTACTTC

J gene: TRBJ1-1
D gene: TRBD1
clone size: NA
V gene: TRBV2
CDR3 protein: CASSNLDRVNTEAFF
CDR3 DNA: TGTGCCAGCAGCAACCTCGACAGGGTGAACACTGAAGCTTTCTTT

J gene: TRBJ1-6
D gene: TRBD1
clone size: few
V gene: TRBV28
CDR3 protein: CASNRDRDSPLHF
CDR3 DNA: TGTGCCAGCAACCGGGACAGGGACTCACCCCTCCACTTT

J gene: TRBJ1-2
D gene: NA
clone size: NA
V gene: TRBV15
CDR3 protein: CATSRDRTPGDNYGYTF
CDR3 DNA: TGTGCCACCAGCAGAGATCGGACCCCGGGGGACAACTATGGCTACACCTTC

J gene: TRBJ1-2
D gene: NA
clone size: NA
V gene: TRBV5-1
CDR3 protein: CASSLSGQTNYGYTF
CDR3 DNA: TGCGCCAGCAGCTTGTCAGGACAGACTAACTATGGCTACACCTTC

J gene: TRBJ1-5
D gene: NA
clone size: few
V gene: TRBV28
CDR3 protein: CASSLNQPQHF
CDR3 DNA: TGTGCCAGCAGTCTGAATCAGCCCCAGCATTTT

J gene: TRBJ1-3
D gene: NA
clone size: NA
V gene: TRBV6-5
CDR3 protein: CASRRGTGNTIYF
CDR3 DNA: TGTGCCAGCAGACGGGGGACTGGAAACACCATATATTTT

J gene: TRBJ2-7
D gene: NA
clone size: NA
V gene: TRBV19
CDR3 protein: CASVERALEQYF
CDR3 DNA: TGTGCCAGTGTCGAGAGGGCCCTCGAGCAGTACTTC

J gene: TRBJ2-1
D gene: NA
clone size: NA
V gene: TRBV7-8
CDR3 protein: CASTRTGENEQFF
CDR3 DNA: TGTGCCAGCACCCGAACCGGGGAAAATGAGCAGTTCTTC

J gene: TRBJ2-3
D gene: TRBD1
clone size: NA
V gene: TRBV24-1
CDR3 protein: CATSDGQAGRATPTQYF
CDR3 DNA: TGTGCCACCAGTGATGGACAGGCCGGGCGGGCCACACCTACGCAGTATTTT

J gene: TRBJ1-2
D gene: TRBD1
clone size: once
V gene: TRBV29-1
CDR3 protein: CSVEHGQGIGGYTF
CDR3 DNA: TGCAGCGTTGAACACGGACAGGGGATAGGAGGCTACACCTTC

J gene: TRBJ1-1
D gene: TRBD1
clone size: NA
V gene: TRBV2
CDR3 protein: CASSRTGQTEAFF
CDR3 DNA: TGTGCCAGCAGCCGGACAGGCCAGACTGAAGCTTTCTTT

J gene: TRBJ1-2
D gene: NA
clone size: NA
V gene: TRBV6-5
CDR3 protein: CASTPGPSYTF
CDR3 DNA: TGTGCCAGCACCCCTGGGCCTAGCTACACCTTC

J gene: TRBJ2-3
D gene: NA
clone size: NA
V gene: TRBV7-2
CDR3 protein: CASSRGYADTQYF
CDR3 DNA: TGTGCCAGCAGTCGGGGGTACGCAGATACGCAGTATTTT

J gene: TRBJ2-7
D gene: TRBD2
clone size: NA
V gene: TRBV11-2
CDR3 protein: CASSLLAAAYEQYF
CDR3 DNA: TGTGCCAGCAGCTTACTAGCGGCAGCCTACGAGCAGTACTTC

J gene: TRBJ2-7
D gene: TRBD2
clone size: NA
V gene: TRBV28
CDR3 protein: CASIRAGETYEQYF
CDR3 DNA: TGTGCCAGCATCCGAGCGGGAGAGACCTACGAGCAGTACTTC

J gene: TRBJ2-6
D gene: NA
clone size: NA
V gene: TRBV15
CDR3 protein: CATSRILSGANVLTF
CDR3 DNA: TGTGCCACCAGCAGAATCCTCTCTGGGGCCAACGTCCTGACTTTC

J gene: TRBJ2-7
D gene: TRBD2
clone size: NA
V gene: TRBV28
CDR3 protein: CASSSGRTSGSGDEQYF
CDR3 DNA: TGTGCCAGCAGTTCCGGCCGGACTAGCGGGAGCGGGGACGAGCAGTACTTC

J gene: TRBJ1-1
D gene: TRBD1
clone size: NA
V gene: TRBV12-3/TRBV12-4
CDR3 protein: CASSPTGYTEAFF
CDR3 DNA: TGTGCCAGCAGTCCGACAGGGTACACTGAAGCTTTCTTT

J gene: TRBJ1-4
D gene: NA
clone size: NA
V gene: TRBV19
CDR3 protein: CASSYQGLATNEKLFF
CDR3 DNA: TGTGCCAGTAGTTATCAGGGGCTGGCAACTAATGAAAAACTGTTTTTT

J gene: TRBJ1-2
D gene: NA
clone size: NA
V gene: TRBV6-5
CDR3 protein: CASSYPGNYGYTF
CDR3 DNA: TGTGCCAGCAGTTACCCCGGGAATTATGGCTACACCTTC

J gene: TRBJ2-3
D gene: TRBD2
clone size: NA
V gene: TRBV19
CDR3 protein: CASSIRGGVTDTQYF
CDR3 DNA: TGTGCCAGTAGTATTCGGGGAGGGGTGACAGATACGCAGTATTTT

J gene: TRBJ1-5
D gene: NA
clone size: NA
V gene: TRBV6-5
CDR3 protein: CASSIQDQPQHF
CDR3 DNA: TGTGCCAGCAGTATACAGGATCAGCCCCAGCATTTT

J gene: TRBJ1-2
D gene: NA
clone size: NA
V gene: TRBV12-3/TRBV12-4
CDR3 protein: CASSLLELYGYTF
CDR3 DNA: TGTGCCAGCAGTTTATTAGAGCTCTATGGCTACACCTTC

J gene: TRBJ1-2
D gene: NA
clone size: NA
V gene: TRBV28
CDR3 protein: CASGWEGGYTF
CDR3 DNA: TGTGCCAGCGGGTGGGAGGGTGGCTACACCTTC

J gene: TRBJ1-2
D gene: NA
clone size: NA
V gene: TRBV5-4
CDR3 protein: CASSLGASDYGYTF
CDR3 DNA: TGTGCCAGCAGCCTGGGGGCCTCTGACTATGGCTACACCTTC

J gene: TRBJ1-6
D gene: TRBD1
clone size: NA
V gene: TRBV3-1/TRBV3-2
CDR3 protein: CASSQDRGRFSPLHF
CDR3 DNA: TGTGCCAGCAGCCAAGACAGGGGGCGCTTTTCACCCCTCCACTTT

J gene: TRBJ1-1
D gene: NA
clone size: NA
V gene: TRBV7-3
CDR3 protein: CASSFDGQEAFF
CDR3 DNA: TGTGCCAGCAGCTTTGACGGACAGGAAGCTTTCTTT